A single sample gave rise to the 21 T cell receptor beta chains below, sequenced in a study of blood T cell repertoires in COVID-19. Here immunoSEQ multiplex PCR was the method, and the copy in TCRdb shows in-frame clones only, minus some. This repertoire shows under 55,000 clones, over 85% found once; its top ten account for about 3.8%. The sequencing sample was made of peripheral blood. These receptors were taken from a human donor in a cohort sampled during active COVID-19.

As for this clone: Relative to the germline gene, one junction end is altered; a read error may explain this. The chain combines TRBV18 with TRBJ2-7; no reliable D call. The CDR3 length is 13 residues. In germline, CDR1 is KGHSH, CDR2 LQKENI. The CDR3 nucleotides are TGTGCCAACTCACCACCGGCTGGCTACGAGCAGTACTTC. Translation: CANSPPAGYEQYF.

This clone was detected only once. V and J are TRBV4-2 and TRBJ2-7; no reliable D call. CDR3 size: 16 residues. Trimming stripped 4 bases from V and 0 bases from J, with 16 bases between. Germline loops: CDR1 LGHNA, CDR2 YNFKEQ. CDR3 sequence: CASSLSDISSSYEQYF. The DNA of the CDR3 is TGTGCCAGCAGCCTTTCCGACATTTCGAGCTCCTACGAGCAGTACTTC.

The chain joins TRBV7-3 to TRBJ2-7, with 7 bases aligning to TRBD1. Germline CDR1 reads SGHTA; CDR2 reads FQGTGA. CDR3 length equals 13 residues. V was clipped by 0 bases and J by 6 bases; unmatched bases: 2. CDR3 coding DNA: TGTGCCAGCAGCTTAACGACAGGGAGCGAGCAGTACGTC. Its protein is CASSLTTGSEQYV.

The chain uses TRBV15 and TRBJ2-7; D might be TRBD2 (6 bases). The germline V gene has CDR1 LNHNV and CDR2 YYDKDF (reference sequence). The CDR3 sequence is 16 residues long. The V gene lost 0 bases and the J gene lost 4 bases, with 16 bases spanning the gap. In DNA form, the CDR3 reads TGTGCCACCAGCAGAGATCCCGGGCGGGGAGATTACGAGCAGTACTTC. As protein: CATSRDPGRGDYEQYF.

The chain employs TRBV5-1 and TRBJ1-4, with a tentative D call TRBD1 (6 bases). V gave up 2 bases and J gave up 4 bases, with 6 bases separating them. CDR3 length: 13 amino acids. Germline V gene data show CDR1 as SGHRS and CDR2 as YFSETQ. The CDR3 sequence is CASSLQGNEKLFF. DNA for the CDR3: TGCGCCAGCAGCTTACAGGGTAATGAAAAACTGTTTTTT. Full variable domain (outside the CDR3, taken from reference TRBV5-1 and TRBJ1-4): KAGVTQTPRYLIKTRGQQVTLSCSPISGHRSVSWYQQTPGQGLQFLFEYFSETQRNKGNFPGRFSGRQFSNSRSEMNVSTLELGDSALYLCASSLQGNEKLFFGSGTQLSVL.

The genes are TRBV4-1 and TRBJ1-2; D remains ambiguous. Germline values: CDR1 MGHRA, CDR2 YSYEKL. The CDR3 is 16 residues long. The ends were cut back, 4 bases at V and 2 bases at J, with 17 bases in the middle. The CDR3 is CASSPSPAEANYGYTF. For the CDR3, the DNA is TGCGCCAGCAGCCCAAGCCCTGCCGAAGCCAACTATGGCTACACCTTC.

The chain recombines TRBV7-8 with TRBJ2-5; 9 bases are a match to TRBD1. The CDR3 spans 16 residues. The J segment lost 4 bases and the V segment lost 6 bases, leaving 12 bases of the junction unmatched. Germline lookup yields CDR1 SGHVS and CDR2 FQNEAQ. The CDR3 DNA reads TGTGCCAGCAGGACCCTTGACAGGGGGATCGGAGAGACCCAGTACTTC. Its translation: CASRTLDRGIGETQYF.

The chain combines TRBV7-2 with TRBJ2-1; 9 bases are a match to TRBD2. Germline loops: CDR1 SGHTA, CDR2 FQGNSA. This CDR3 contains 15 residues. V trimming: 1 base; J trimming: 6 bases; junction bases outside the gene matches: 4. The CDR3 spells CASSLDGGRANEQFF. The CDR3 nucleotides are TGTGCCAGCAGCTTAGACGGCGGGAGGGCCAATGAGCAGTTCTTC. The whole variable domain, filled in from reference TRBV7-2 and TRBJ2-1, reads GAGVSQSPSNKVTEKGKDVELRCDPISGHTALYWYRQSLGQGLEFLIYFQGNSAPDKSGLPSDRFSAERTGGSVSTLTIQRTQQEDSAVYLCASSLDGGRANEQFFGPGTRLTVL.

This chain joins TRBV2 and TRBJ2-3, with 14 bases aligning to TRBD2. Germline trimming cut 6 bases from V and 4 bases from J; bases unmatched to any gene: 6. Germline loops: CDR1 SNHLY, CDR2 FYNNEI. CDR3 size: 16 residues. In nucleotides, the CDR3 is TGTGCCAGCAGGACTAGCGGGAGGGCCTTATCAGATACGCAGTATTTT. Its protein is CASRTSGRALSDTQYF.

The DNA for the CDR3 is TGCGCCAGCAGCTTTAGCGGGAGTTATGGCAATGAGCAGTTCTTC. Its protein product is CASSFSGSYGNEQFF. The chain combines TRBV5-1 with TRBJ2-1; the match to TRBD2 covers 9 bases. This CDR3 spans 15 amino acids. V shed 2 bases and J 6 bases; nucleotides not matched to a gene: 6. Germline V lookup: CDR1 SGHRS, CDR2 YFSETQ.

The CDR3, as DNA: TGTGCCAGCAGCTTACAGGGATCTGGAAACACCATATATTTT. As protein: CASSLQGSGNTIYF. The chain is built from TRBV11-2 and TRBJ1-3; weak D call: TRBD1 (5 bases). V was cut by 2 bases and J by 1 base, with 6 bases left in between. From germline, CDR1 is SGHAT and CDR2 FQNNGV. This CDR3 contains 14 residues.

The chain joins TRBV7-9 to TRBJ2-6; a possible D gene is TRBD2 (5 bases). CDR1 SEHNR and CDR2 FQNEAQ come from the germline V gene (reference sequence). The CDR3 runs 17 residues. V was trimmed by 3 bases and J by 0 bases, leaving 12 bases between them. As DNA, the CDR3 is TGTGCCAGCAGCTTCAGGACGGGGAACTCTGGGGCCAACGTCCTGACTTTC. Translation gives CASSFRTGNSGANVLTF.

This clone occurred a few times. V usage is TRBV10-2 and J usage is TRBJ2-7; D might be TRBD1 (7 bases). CDR1 is WSHSY, CDR2 SAAADI, per germline. V shed 3 bases and J shed 1 base, with 10 bases lying between them. CDR3 length: 14 residues. The CDR3 DNA is TGCGCCAGCAGTGAATCAGGGGGGTCCTACGAGCAGTACGTC. This codes for CASSESGGSYEQYV.

The chain combines TRBV4-1 with TRBJ2-1; 7 bases are a match to TRBD2. J lost 13 bases, V lost 4 bases, and 13 bases had no gene match. CDR3 length: 14 amino acids. Germline values: CDR1 MGHRA, CDR2 YSYEKL. CDR3 DNA sequence: TGCGCCAGCAGCCTAAACGGGGACTACCAAGGCCAGTTCTTC. Its protein product is CASSLNGDYQGQFF.

CDR3 loop: CASSLSGNSGNTIYF. The CDR3 nucleotides read TGCGCCAGCAGCTTATCAGGGAACTCTGGAAACACCATATATTTT. The chain links TRBV5-1 to TRBJ1-3; possibly TRBD1 for D (5 bases). V lost 2 bases and J 0 bases, leaving 9 bases between the germline ends. Germline CDR1 is SGHRS and CDR2 is YFSETQ. This CDR3 region has 15 residues.

J is TRBJ1-1 and V is TRBV6-5, with TRBD1 matching over 9 bases. Germline V lookup: CDR1 MNHEY, CDR2 SVGAGI. V lost 6 bases and J lost 4; bases outside the gene matches: 3. CDR3 size: 13 residues. The CDR3 bases are TGTGCCAGCAGCCAGGGACAGGGCACTGAAGCTTTCTTT. This sequence encodes CASSQGQGTEAFF.

The chain recombines TRBV27 with TRBJ2-7, with D perhaps matching TRBD2 (7 bases). The V end was cut by 4 bases, the J end by 4 bases, with 23 bases between. Germline loops: CDR1 MNHEY, CDR2 SMNVEV (reference sequence). The CDR3 covers 17 residues. CDR3 amino acids: CASSSAPGRDNTYEQYV. The CDR3 DNA reads TGTGCCAGCAGTTCCGCCCCGGGGAGGGACAATACTTACGAGCAGTACGTC.

For the CDR3, the DNA is TGTGCCAGCAGCTTCAGAGACGGAGGCCTGGGCGAGCAGTACTTC. It encodes CASSFRDGGLGEQYF. V is TRBV9 and J is TRBJ2-7; D is perhaps TRBD2 (5 bases). Trimming shortened V by 4 bases and J by 6 bases, and 20 bases separated the two germline ends. This CDR3 comprises 15 residues. Germline assignment: CDR1 SGDLS and CDR2 YYNGEE.

The V and J genes are TRBV6-1 and TRBJ2-7; TRBD2 matches 8 bases. The trim removed 0 bases at V and 5 bases at J, leaving 9 bases unmatched. CDR1 and CDR2 (germline): MNHNS, SASEGT. The CDR3 sequence is 16 residues long. CDR3 nucleotide sequence: TGTGCCAGCAGTGAAGCGCCGGGGGGGTTTGGGCACGAGCAGTACGTC. It encodes CASSEAPGGFGHEQYV.

This clone was observed a single time. The chain carries TRBV14 and TRBJ1-4; no firm D call. The CDR3 contains 16 residues. Germline assignment: CDR1 SGHDN and CDR2 FVKESK. V lost 0 bases, J lost 2 bases, and 10 bases lay in between. DNA of the CDR3: TGTGCCAGCAGCCAAGATTTGGCGAGGACTAATGAAAAACTGTTTTTT. Translating it yields CASSQDLARTNEKLFF.

The chain is built from TRBV6-6 and TRBJ1-4, with D perhaps matching TRBD1 (5 bases). Germline-derived CDR1 and CDR2 are MNHNY and SVGAGI (reference sequence). The length of the CDR3 is 15 residues. V dropped 0 bases and J dropped 7 bases, with 12 bases sitting between them. The CDR3 loop is CASSYSGGEGEKLFF. CDR3 coding DNA: TGTGCCAGCAGTTACTCCGGAGGGGAGGGTGAAAAACTGTTTTTT.